This TCR beta chain came from a study of T cells in Graves' hyperthyroidism and ophthalmopathy. This clonotype has a handful of counts. What it binds is not known. If no ophthalmopathy progression occurred within 18 months, Graves' hyperthyroidism was stable. Patients were excluded because of uncontrolled infection, other autoimmune disease, pregnancy or lactation. The germline V gene has CDR1 SNHLY and CDR2 FYNNEI. Germline trimming cut 5 bases from V and 8 bases from J; bases unmatched to any gene: 4. The CDR3 runs 15 residues. Amplified regions were TCR beta CDR3 sequences from RNA transcripts. The TCR CDR3 was amplified in a first-round RT-PCR using the HTBI primer set. MiXCR, applied by TCRdb to the multiplex PCR reads, yields one record per CDR3 protein. The sample carries about 700,000 distinct CDR3 sequences, 12% to 15% recorded once. Overall study findings and caveats: Blood also showed most of the thyroid clonotypes that were expanded above 0.001.

The chain employs TRBV2 and TRBJ2-1; TRBD2 matches at 15 bases. The sample comprised blood. The receptor comes from a woman aged 18-30 years with Graves' hyperthyroidism. The CDR3 nucleotides are TGTGCCAGCAGTCGGACTAGCGGGAGGGTCGATGAGCAGTTCTTC. Protein product: CASSRTSGRVDEQFF.